These T cell receptor beta chains were read from a single sample in a study of T cells in tuberculosis. Sequencing used immunoSEQ multiplex PCR; TCRdb keeps in-frame clones, though not all of them. The sample carries under 40,000 clones, approximately 90% recorded once. Sequencing was done on a sample of PBMCs. The receptors originated from a donor aged 10-29 years with latent tuberculosis or without tuberculosis infection. CDR3s include the opening cysteine and the closing phenylalanine or tryptophan. Fields, in order: V gene, D gene, clone size, J gene, CDR3 protein, CDR3 DNA. D genes are given only for firm matches. A row's size may be missing; if present it is once, few, many or a size class.

v_gene: TRBV9; d_gene: .; abundance: .; j_gene: TRBJ2-1; CDR3aa: CASSVVTGLGPRFF; CDR3nt: TGTGCCAGCAGCGTGGTTACAGGGTTAGGGCCGCGGTTCTTC
v_gene: TRBV29-1; d_gene: TRBD2; abundance: .; j_gene: TRBJ2-3; CDR3aa: CSVEASGSFDTQYF; CDR3nt: TGCAGCGTTGAGGCTAGCGGGAGTTTCGATACGCAGTATTTT
v_gene: TRBV21-1; d_gene: .; abundance: .; j_gene: TRBJ1-1; CDR3aa: CASSSGGQMNTEAFF; CDR3nt: TGTGCCAGCAGCTCCGGGGGACAGATGAACACTGAAGCTTTCTTT
v_gene: TRBV28; d_gene: .; abundance: .; j_gene: TRBJ1-3; CDR3aa: CASSPPGAGNTIYF; CDR3nt: TGTGCCAGCAGCCCGCCGGGGGCTGGAAACACCATATATTTT
v_gene: TRBV2; d_gene: .; abundance: .; j_gene: TRBJ2-1; CDR3aa: CASSESGVDYFNEQFF; CDR3nt: TGTGCCAGCAGTGAGTCGGGAGTTGATTATTTCAATGAGCAGTTCTTC
v_gene: TRBV15; d_gene: .; abundance: .; j_gene: TRBJ1-1; CDR3aa: CATSRDLLNTEAFF; CDR3nt: TGTGCCACCAGCAGAGATCTGTTGAACACTGAAGCTTTCTTT
v_gene: TRBV5-1; d_gene: .; abundance: few; j_gene: TRBJ1-5; CDR3aa: CASSLDPQGLGQPQHF; CDR3nt: TGCGCCAGCAGCTTGGATCCCCAGGGGTTGGGTCAGCCCCAGCATTTT
v_gene: TRBV6-5; d_gene: .; abundance: .; j_gene: TRBJ2-1; CDR3aa: CASSTGISNNEQFF; CDR3nt: TGTGCCAGCAGTACAGGGATCTCTAACAATGAGCAGTTCTTC
v_gene: TRBV25-1; d_gene: .; abundance: few; j_gene: TRBJ1-2; CDR3aa: CASSSSLGAYGYTF; CDR3nt: TGTGCCAGCAGTAGTAGCCTCGGCGCCTATGGCTACACCTTC
v_gene: TRBV6-6; d_gene: .; abundance: .; j_gene: TRBJ2-7; CDR3aa: CASSYGGREQYF; CDR3nt: TGTGCCAGCAGTTATGGAGGGCGCGAGCAGTACTTC
v_gene: TRBV15; d_gene: TRBD1; abundance: .; j_gene: TRBJ1-6; CDR3aa: CATSSDRENSPLHF; CDR3nt: TGTGCCACCAGCAGCGACAGGGAAAACTCACCCCTCCACTTT
v_gene: TRBV6-5; d_gene: .; abundance: few; j_gene: TRBJ2-2; CDR3aa: CASSYRGLSSGELFF; CDR3nt: TGTGCCAGCAGTTACAGGGGCCTTTCGAGCGGGGAGCTGTTTTTT
v_gene: TRBV15; d_gene: TRBD1; abundance: .; j_gene: TRBJ1-2; CDR3aa: CATSRDYGQGGGYTF; CDR3nt: TGTGCCACCAGCAGAGATTATGGACAGGGTGGGGGCTACACCTTC
v_gene: TRBV19; d_gene: .; abundance: .; j_gene: TRBJ1-2; CDR3aa: CASSRTVNYGYTF; CDR3nt: TGTGCCAGTAGTCGCACGGTTAACTATGGCTACACCTTC
v_gene: TRBV7-9; d_gene: .; abundance: .; j_gene: TRBJ1-1; CDR3aa: CASSIQAGSSTEAFF; CDR3nt: TGTGCCAGCAGCATACAAGCCGGGTCATCCACTGAAGCTTTCTTT
v_gene: TRBV11-3; d_gene: TRBD2; abundance: .; j_gene: TRBJ2-3; CDR3aa: CASSSPEERGPRDTQYF; CDR3nt: TGTGCCAGCAGCTCACCCGAGGAGCGGGGGCCCCGGGATACGCAGTATTTT
v_gene: TRBV30; d_gene: .; abundance: .; j_gene: TRBJ1-5; CDR3aa: CAWSVQGNQPQHF; CDR3nt: TGTGCCTGGAGTGTACAGGGCAATCAGCCCCAGCATTTT
v_gene: TRBV5-1; d_gene: .; abundance: .; j_gene: TRBJ2-1; CDR3aa: CASSSDSYEQFF; CDR3nt: TGCGCCAGCAGCTCCGACAGTTATGAGCAGTTCTTC
v_gene: TRBV9; d_gene: .; abundance: once; j_gene: TRBJ1-1; CDR3aa: CASSVGAGMNTEAFF; CDR3nt: TGTGCCAGCAGCGTAGGGGCGGGGATGAACACTGAAGCTTTCTTT
v_gene: TRBV4-3; d_gene: .; abundance: .; j_gene: TRBJ1-3; CDR3aa: CASSLGGSGNTIYF; CDR3nt: TGCGCCAGCAGCCTGGGGGGGTCTGGAAACACCATATATTTT
v_gene: TRBV11-1; d_gene: .; abundance: .; j_gene: TRBJ1-1; CDR3aa: CASSYTSRQAGEAFF; CDR3nt: TGTGCCAGCAGCTATACTAGTCGGCAGGCCGGTGAAGCTTTCTTT
v_gene: TRBV30; d_gene: TRBD1; abundance: .; j_gene: TRBJ2-3; CDR3aa: CAWSDRGQLSPGTDTQYF; CDR3nt: TGTGCCTGGAGTGACAGGGGGCAGCTATCTCCGGGCACAGATACGCAGTATTTT
v_gene: TRBV15; d_gene: TRBD2; abundance: .; j_gene: TRBJ2-7; CDR3aa: CATSRDLETSGGSYEQYF; CDR3nt: TGTGCCACCAGCAGAGATCTTGAGACTAGCGGGGGAAGCTACGAGCAGTACTTC
v_gene: TRBV7-7; d_gene: .; abundance: .; j_gene: TRBJ2-2; CDR3aa: CASSFGTSNTGELFF; CDR3nt: TGTGCCAGCAGCTTTGGGACATCGAACACCGGGGAGCTGTTTTTT
v_gene: TRBV6-6; d_gene: TRBD2; abundance: .; j_gene: TRBJ2-2; CDR3aa: CASSHGLVGGELFF; CDR3nt: TGTGCCAGCTCCCACGGACTAGTCGGCGGGGAGCTGTTTTTT
v_gene: TRBV7-6; d_gene: TRBD1; abundance: once; j_gene: TRBJ1-2; CDR3aa: CASSLGQGEDGYTF; CDR3nt: TGTGCCAGCAGTTTGGGACAGGGGGAGGATGGCTACACCTTC
v_gene: TRBV5-4; d_gene: TRBD2; abundance: .; j_gene: TRBJ2-1; CDR3aa: CASSPGLVGEQFF; CDR3nt: TGTGCCAGCAGCCCCGGACTAGTGGGTGAGCAGTTCTTC
v_gene: TRBV6-5; d_gene: TRBD2; abundance: .; j_gene: TRBJ2-2; CDR3aa: CASSLGLAGTGELFF; CDR3nt: TGTGCCAGCAGTTTGGGACTAGCGGGGACCGGGGAGCTGTTTTTT
v_gene: TRBV25-1; d_gene: .; abundance: .; j_gene: TRBJ2-7; CDR3aa: CASSGHPGQGYEQYF; CDR3nt: TGTGCCAGCAGTGGCCACCCGGGGCAGGGGTACGAGCAGTACTTC
v_gene: TRBV28; d_gene: .; abundance: .; j_gene: TRBJ2-1; CDR3aa: CASSLYGGPSYNEQFF; CDR3nt: TGTGCCAGCAGTTTATACGGGGGGCCTTCCTACAATGAGCAGTTCTTC
v_gene: TRBV7-2; d_gene: .; abundance: .; j_gene: TRBJ2-7; CDR3aa: CASSFYCEQYF; CDR3nt: TGTGCCAGCAGCTTTTATTGCGAGCAGTACTTC
v_gene: TRBV19; d_gene: TRBD1; abundance: .; j_gene: TRBJ2-7; CDR3aa: CASGGQPNYEQYF; CDR3nt: TGTGCCAGTGGGGGACAGCCTAACTACGAGCAGTACTTC
v_gene: TRBV2; d_gene: TRBD1; abundance: .; j_gene: TRBJ2-3; CDR3aa: CASVRQGATDTQYF; CDR3nt: TGTGCCAGCGTTAGGCAGGGGGCCACAGATACGCAGTATTTT
v_gene: TRBV18; d_gene: TRBD1; abundance: .; j_gene: TRBJ2-7; CDR3aa: CASSPDRVSYEQYF; CDR3nt: TGTGCCAGCTCACCGGACAGGGTTTCCTACGAGCAGTACTTC
v_gene: TRBV9; d_gene: TRBD2; abundance: .; j_gene: TRBJ2-5; CDR3aa: CASSVGPGAGGETQYF; CDR3nt: TGTGCCAGCAGCGTAGGTCCGGGCGCGGGAGGGGAGACCCAGTACTTC
v_gene: TRBV2; d_gene: TRBD1; abundance: .; j_gene: TRBJ2-7; CDR3aa: CASTRDSQGGTYEQYF; CDR3nt: TGTGCCAGCACTAGGGACTCACAGGGGGGAACCTACGAGCAGTACTTC
v_gene: TRBV9; d_gene: .; abundance: .; j_gene: TRBJ1-6; CDR3aa: CASSPAGGLKPLHF; CDR3nt: TGTGCCAGCAGCCCCGCGGGTGGTCTGAAACCCCTCCACTTT
v_gene: TRBV18; d_gene: TRBD1; abundance: few; j_gene: TRBJ1-5; CDR3aa: CASSPAGQGGQPQHF; CDR3nt: TGTGCCAGCTCACCAGCGGGACAGGGCGGCCAGCCCCAGCATTTT
v_gene: TRBV2; d_gene: TRBD1; abundance: .; j_gene: TRBJ2-7; CDR3aa: CASLGTANSYEQYF; CDR3nt: TGTGCCAGCCTTGGGACAGCCAATTCCTACGAGCAGTACTTC
v_gene: TRBV19; d_gene: .; abundance: .; j_gene: TRBJ2-1; CDR3aa: CASSKTGYNEQFF; CDR3nt: TGTGCCAGTAGTAAGACTGGTTACAATGAGCAGTTCTTC
v_gene: TRBV4-3; d_gene: .; abundance: .; j_gene: TRBJ2-7; CDR3aa: CASSQGQRVTEEQYF; CDR3nt: TGCGCCAGCAGCCAAGGGCAGCGGGTAACGGAGGAGCAGTACTTC
v_gene: TRBV2; d_gene: TRBD2; abundance: .; j_gene: TRBJ2-3; CDR3aa: CASGFLSGGSTDTQYF; CDR3nt: TGTGCCAGCGGCTTTCTCAGCGGGGGGAGCACAGATACGCAGTATTTT
v_gene: TRBV5-1; d_gene: .; abundance: once; j_gene: TRBJ2-7; CDR3aa: CASSLIQGSYEQYF; CDR3nt: TGCGCCAGCAGCTTAATACAGGGTTCCTACGAGCAGTACTTC
v_gene: TRBV18; d_gene: .; abundance: few; j_gene: TRBJ2-7; CDR3aa: CASSPGRAGYEQYF; CDR3nt: TGTGCCAGCTCACCGGGCAGGGCCGGGTACGAGCAGTACTTC
v_gene: TRBV11-2; d_gene: .; abundance: few; j_gene: TRBJ2-1; CDR3aa: CASSSGPGPFF; CDR3nt: TGTGCCAGCAGCTCTGGGCCAGGTCCGTTCTTC
v_gene: TRBV5-1; d_gene: TRBD2; abundance: .; j_gene: TRBJ2-2; CDR3aa: CASSLEFGGLANTGELFF; CDR3nt: TGCGCCAGCAGCTTGGAATTCGGGGGACTAGCGAACACCGGGGAGCTGTTTTTT
v_gene: TRBV7-6; d_gene: .; abundance: .; j_gene: TRBJ2-7; CDR3aa: CASSPSGVYEQYF; CDR3nt: TGTGCCAGCAGCCCTTCAGGGGTCTACGAGCAGTACTTC
v_gene: TRBV4-3; d_gene: TRBD1; abundance: .; j_gene: TRBJ1-6; CDR3aa: CASSQDLGQGASPLHF; CDR3nt: TGCGCCAGCAGCCAGGACCTGGGACAGGGGGCTTCACCCCTCCACTTT
v_gene: TRBV11-2; d_gene: TRBD2; abundance: .; j_gene: TRBJ2-7; CDR3aa: CASSSGTSAYYEQYF; CDR3nt: TGTGCCAGCAGCTCCGGGACTAGCGCCTACTACGAGCAGTACTTC
v_gene: TRBV9; d_gene: TRBD2; abundance: .; j_gene: TRBJ2-2; CDR3aa: CASRGAGGHAGELFF; CDR3nt: TGTGCCAGCAGGGGAGCGGGGGGGCACGCCGGGGAGCTGTTTTTT
v_gene: TRBV6-5; d_gene: .; abundance: .; j_gene: TRBJ2-7; CDR3aa: CASKAGSIAYEQYF; CDR3nt: TGTGCCAGCAAGGCCGGGAGTATTGCCTACGAGCAGTACTTC